This TCR beta chain was documented in a study of tumor-infiltrating lymphocytes in primary liver carcinoma. Study observations and caveats: Blood's top-250-clone fraction was significantly lower than that of tumors (p = 0.039). Merely some 8-25% of top clones spanned all five tumor regions.

Co-extraction yielded RNA and DNA from roughly 21-30 mg of unsorted bulk tissue. Tumor samples all exceeded 90% viable tumor cells. From germline, CDR1 is MNHEY and CDR2 SVGAGI. Trimming took 6 bases from V and 7 from J; bases not matched to a gene: 13. The CDR3 loop spans 15 amino acids. A word on this clonotype: Its antigen is not known.

The investigators made TCR beta cDNA from about 510 ng total RNA, using a constant-region primer. For TCR beta, libraries were produced by three nested multiplex PCR rounds using slightly modified ARM-PCR. A C-beta reverse primer and TRBV1-TRBV30 forward primers served in each of the first two PCR rounds, at ten to eleven cycles apiece. TCRdb recomputed calls from the multiplex PCR reads with MiXCR, one row per CDR3 protein. The sample lists roughly 80,000 distinct CDR3 sequences; 71% were seen once. The specimen sequenced was liver tumor tissue from sampling region 4. Subset: tumor region T4, right-lateral pole. This chain links TRBV6-5 with TRBJ2-7; 9 positions agree with TRBD2. This receptor was identified in a woman aged 55-69 years with primary liver carcinoma and hepatitis B virus infection. The CDR3 region is CASSVAAGGYNEQYF. Written as DNA, the CDR3 is TGTGCCAGCAGCGTGGCGGCGGGAGGGTACAATGAGCAGTACTTC.